The 5 T cell receptor beta chains below all came from one sample that was sequenced in a study of naive and memory T cell subsets. The beta constant-region primer was an equimolar mix of two oligonucleotides covering TRBC1 and TRBC2. Four rounds of PCR amplified the ligated cDNA using nested alpha and beta constant-region primers plus SP2. Using its own MiXCR run on the UMI-ligation and nested PCR reads, TCRdb lists one record per CDR3 protein. This sample has approximately 4,500 distinct CDR3 sequences; less than 5.5% occur once, and the top ten carry roughly a quarter. The source material was effector memory CD8+ T cells from blood. The subset here: effector memory, CD45RA- CD27-. The receptor set was obtained from a human donor in good health.

This clonotype was observed many times. The genes are TRBV9 and TRBJ2-3, with D maybe TRBD1 (5 bases). The ends were cut back, 2 bases at V and 4 bases at J, with 11 bases in the middle. CDR3 length equals 14 residues. Germline CDR1 SGDLS, CDR2 YYNGEE. The CDR3 DNA is TGTGCCAGCAGCGTGGGGCAAACCCCAGATACGCAGTATTTT. It encodes CASSVGQTPDTQYF.

By share, this clonotype counts as medium-sized. The rearrangement links TRBV12-3 or TRBV12-4 to TRBJ2-1; D might be TRBD1 or TRBD2, each matching 5 bases. The V gene lost 8 bases and the J gene lost 4 bases, with 12 bases spanning the gap. The CDR3 totals 13 residues. The CDR3 here is CASRDLQYNEQFF. The CDR3 DNA sequence: TGTGCCAGCCGGGACCTACAGTACAATGAGCAGTTCTTC.

The chain couples TRBV28 to TRBJ1-4, with D tentatively TRBD1 (6 bases). Trimming took 6 bases from V and 4 from J, leaving 15 bases between them. Germline V gives CDR1 MDHEN, CDR2 SYDVKM. The CDR3 length is 15 residues. Here the CDR3 reads CASRSEDRHNEKLFF. In DNA, the CDR3 is TGTGCCAGCAGGTCGGAGGACAGACATAATGAAAAACTGTTTTTT.

This clonotype has only a few counts. DNA of the CDR3: TGTGCCAGCAGTTATGGAGAGATCCCCTACAATGAGCAGTTCTTC. Translation gives CASSYGEIPYNEQFF. The genes are TRBV6-2 or TRBV6-3 and TRBJ2-1, with D hard to call. Trimming removed 3 bases at V and 2 bases at J, with 11 bases between. Germline CDR1 MNHEY, CDR2 SVGEGT. The CDR3 covers 15 residues.

This clonotype ranks as medium-sized. The CDR3 sequence is CARTSGRDTDTQYF. DNA of the CDR3: TGTGCCAGGACTAGCGGGAGGGATACAGATACGCAGTATTTT. This chain connects TRBV30 to TRBJ2-3; 15 positions agree with TRBD2. CDR1 is GTSNPN, CDR2 SVGIG, per germline (reference sequence). The V segment lost 8 bases and the J segment 3 bases; nucleotides outside the gene matches: 3. This CDR3 is 14 amino acids long.